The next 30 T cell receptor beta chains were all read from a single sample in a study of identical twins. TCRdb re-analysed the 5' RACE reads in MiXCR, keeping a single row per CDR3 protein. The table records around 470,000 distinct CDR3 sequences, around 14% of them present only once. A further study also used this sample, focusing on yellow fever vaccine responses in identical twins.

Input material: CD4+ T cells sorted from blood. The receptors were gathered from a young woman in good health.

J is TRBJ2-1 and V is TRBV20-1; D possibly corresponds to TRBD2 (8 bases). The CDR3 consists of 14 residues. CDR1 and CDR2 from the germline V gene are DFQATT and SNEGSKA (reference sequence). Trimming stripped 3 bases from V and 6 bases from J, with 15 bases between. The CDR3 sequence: CSASGGGTANEQFF. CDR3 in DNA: TGCAGTGCTAGCGGCGGGGGGACAGCCAATGAGCAGTTCTTC.

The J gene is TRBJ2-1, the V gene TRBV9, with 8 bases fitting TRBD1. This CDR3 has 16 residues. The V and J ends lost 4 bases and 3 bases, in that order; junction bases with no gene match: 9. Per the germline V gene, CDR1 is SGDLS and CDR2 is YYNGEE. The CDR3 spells CASSTKTGGDYNEQFF. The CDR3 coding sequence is TGTGCCAGCAGCACCAAAACAGGGGGTGACTACAATGAGCAGTTCTTC.

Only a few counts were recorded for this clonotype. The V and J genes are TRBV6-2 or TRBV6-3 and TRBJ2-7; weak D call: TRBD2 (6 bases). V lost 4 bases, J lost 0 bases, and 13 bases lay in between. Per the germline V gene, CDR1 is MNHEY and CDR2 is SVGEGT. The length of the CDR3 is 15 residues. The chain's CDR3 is CASSSDSGVSYEQYF. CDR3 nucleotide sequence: TGTGCCAGCAGTTCAGATAGCGGAGTCTCCTACGAGCAGTACTTC.

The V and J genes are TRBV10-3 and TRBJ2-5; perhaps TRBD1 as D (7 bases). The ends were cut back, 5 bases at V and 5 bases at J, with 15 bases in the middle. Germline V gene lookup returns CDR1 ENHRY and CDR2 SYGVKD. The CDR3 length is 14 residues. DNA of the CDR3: TGTGCCATCAGTCTAACAGGGGCGGGGGAGACCCAGTACTTC. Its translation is CAISLTGAGETQYF.

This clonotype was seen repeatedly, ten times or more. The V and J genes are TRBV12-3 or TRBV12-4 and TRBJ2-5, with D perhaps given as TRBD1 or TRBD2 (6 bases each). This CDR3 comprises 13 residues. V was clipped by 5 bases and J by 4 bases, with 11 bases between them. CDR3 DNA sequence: TGTGCCAGCAGTCTGTGGGGGGCAGAGACCCAGTACTTC. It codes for CASSLWGAETQYF.

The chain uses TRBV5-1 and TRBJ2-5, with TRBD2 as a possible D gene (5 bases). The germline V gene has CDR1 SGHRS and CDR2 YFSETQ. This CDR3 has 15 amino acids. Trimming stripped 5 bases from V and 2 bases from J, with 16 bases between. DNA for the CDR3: TGCGCCAGCAGGGGGAGCGTAGCCCTTCAAGAGACCCAGTACTTC. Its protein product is CASRGSVALQETQYF.

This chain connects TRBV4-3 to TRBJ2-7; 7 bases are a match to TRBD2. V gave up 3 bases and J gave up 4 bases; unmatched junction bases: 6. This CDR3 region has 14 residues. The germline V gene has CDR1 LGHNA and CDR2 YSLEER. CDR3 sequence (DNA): TGCGCCAGCAGCCAGAGCCTCGGGGGGTACGAGCAGTACTTC. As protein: CASSQSLGGYEQYF.

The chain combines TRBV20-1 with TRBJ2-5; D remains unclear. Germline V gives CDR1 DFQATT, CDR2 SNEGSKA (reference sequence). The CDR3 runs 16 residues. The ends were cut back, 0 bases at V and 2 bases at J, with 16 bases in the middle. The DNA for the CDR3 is TGCAGTGCTAGAGATATATCTCCGGGCAGACAAGAGACCCAGTACTTC. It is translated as CSARDISPGRQETQYF.

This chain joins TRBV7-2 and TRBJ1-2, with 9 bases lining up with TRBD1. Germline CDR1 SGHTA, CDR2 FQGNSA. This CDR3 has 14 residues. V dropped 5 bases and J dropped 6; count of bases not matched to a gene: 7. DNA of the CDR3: TGTGCCAGCAGCGCCGGGACAGGGAACCATGGCTACACCTTC. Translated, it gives CASSAGTGNHGYTF. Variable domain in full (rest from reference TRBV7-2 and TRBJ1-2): GAGVSQSPSNKVTEKGKDVELRCDPISGHTALYWYRQSLGQGLEFLIYFQGNSAPDKSGLPSDRFSAERTGGSVSTLTIQRTQQEDSAVYLCASSAGTGNHGYTFGSGTRLTVV.

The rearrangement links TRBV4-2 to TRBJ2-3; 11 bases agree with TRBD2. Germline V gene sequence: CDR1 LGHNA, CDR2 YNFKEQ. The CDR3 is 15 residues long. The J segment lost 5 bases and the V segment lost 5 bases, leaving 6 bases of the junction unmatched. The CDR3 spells CASSSTGTSGDTQYF. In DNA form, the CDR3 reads TGTGCCAGCAGCTCAACCGGGACTAGCGGAGATACGCAGTATTTT.

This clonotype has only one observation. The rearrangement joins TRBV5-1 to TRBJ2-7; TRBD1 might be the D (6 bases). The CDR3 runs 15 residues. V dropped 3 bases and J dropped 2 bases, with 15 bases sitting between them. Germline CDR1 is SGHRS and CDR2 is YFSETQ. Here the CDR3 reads CASSSTGITPYEQYF. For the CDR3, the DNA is TGCGCCAGCAGCTCGACAGGAATTACACCCTACGAGCAGTACTTC.

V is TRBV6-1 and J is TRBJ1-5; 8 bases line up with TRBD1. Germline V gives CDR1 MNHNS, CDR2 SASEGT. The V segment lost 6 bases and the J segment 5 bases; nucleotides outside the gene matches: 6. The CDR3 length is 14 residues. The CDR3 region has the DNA TGTGCCAGCAGACCCTCAGGGGGCCATCAGCCCCAGCATTTT. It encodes CASRPSGGHQPQHF.

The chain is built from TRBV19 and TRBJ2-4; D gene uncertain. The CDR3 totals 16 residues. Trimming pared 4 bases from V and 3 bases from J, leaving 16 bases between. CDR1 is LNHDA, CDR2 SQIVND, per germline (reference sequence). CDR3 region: CASSTVGRTGKNIQYF. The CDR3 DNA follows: TGTGCCAGTAGTACGGTTGGCCGAACGGGCAAAAACATTCAGTACTTC.

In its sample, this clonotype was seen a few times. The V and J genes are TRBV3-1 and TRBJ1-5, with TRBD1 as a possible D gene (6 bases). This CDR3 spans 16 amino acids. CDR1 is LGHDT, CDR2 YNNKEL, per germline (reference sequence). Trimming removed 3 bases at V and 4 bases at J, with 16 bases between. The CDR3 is CASSHGGGNLNQPQHF. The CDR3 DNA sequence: TGTGCCAGCAGCCACGGGGGCGGCAATCTGAATCAGCCCCAGCATTTT.

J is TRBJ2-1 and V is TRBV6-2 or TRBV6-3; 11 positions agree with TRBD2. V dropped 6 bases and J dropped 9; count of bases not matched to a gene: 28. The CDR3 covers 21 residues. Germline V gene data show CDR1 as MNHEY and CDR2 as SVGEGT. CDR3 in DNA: TGTGCCAGCAGCCGAACTAACCTCCTTACTAGCGGGAGACCGGGCCAGGCTGAGCAGTTCTTC. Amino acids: CASSRTNLLTSGRPGQAEQFF.

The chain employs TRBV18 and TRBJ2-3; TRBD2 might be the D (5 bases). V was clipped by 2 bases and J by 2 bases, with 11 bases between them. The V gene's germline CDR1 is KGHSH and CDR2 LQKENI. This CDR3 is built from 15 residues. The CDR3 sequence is CASSPKAEITDTQYF. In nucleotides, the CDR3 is TGTGCCAGCTCACCAAAAGCGGAGATCACAGATACGCAGTATTTT.

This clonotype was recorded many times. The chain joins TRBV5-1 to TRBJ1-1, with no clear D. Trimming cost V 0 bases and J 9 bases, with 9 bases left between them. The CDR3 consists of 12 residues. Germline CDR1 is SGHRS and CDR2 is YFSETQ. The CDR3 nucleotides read TGCGCCAGCAGCTTGGATCGGGGAAAAGCTTTCTTT. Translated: CASSLDRGKAFF.

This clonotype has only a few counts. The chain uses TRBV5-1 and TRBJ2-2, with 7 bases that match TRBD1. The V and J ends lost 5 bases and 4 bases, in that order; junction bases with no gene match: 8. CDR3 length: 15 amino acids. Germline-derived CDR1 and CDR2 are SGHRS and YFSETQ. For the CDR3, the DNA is TGCGCCAGCAGGAGAGGGGGCGCGGGCACCGGGGAGCTGTTTTTT. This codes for CASRRGGAGTGELFF.

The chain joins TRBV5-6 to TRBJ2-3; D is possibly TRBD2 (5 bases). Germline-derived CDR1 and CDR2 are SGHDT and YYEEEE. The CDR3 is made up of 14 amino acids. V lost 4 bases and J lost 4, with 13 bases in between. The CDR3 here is CASSPVLAADTQYF. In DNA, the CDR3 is TGTGCCAGCAGCCCCGTTCTAGCCGCAGATACGCAGTATTTT.

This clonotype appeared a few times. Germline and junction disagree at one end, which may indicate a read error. CDR3 DNA: TGTGCCATCAGCCTCACGGAAATCGGGCAAGAGACCCAGTACTTC. Amino acid sequence: CAISLTEIGQETQYF. The V call is TRBV7-8, the J call TRBJ2-5; D is uncertain. Germline CDR1 is SGHVS and CDR2 is FQNEAQ. The CDR3 extends over 15 amino acids.

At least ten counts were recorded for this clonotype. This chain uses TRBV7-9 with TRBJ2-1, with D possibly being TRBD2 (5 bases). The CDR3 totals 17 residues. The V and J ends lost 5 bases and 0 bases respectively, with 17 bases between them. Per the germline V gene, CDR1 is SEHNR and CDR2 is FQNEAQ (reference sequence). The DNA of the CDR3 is TGTGCCAGCAGCCCCCCTAAGGGAGCTTACTCCTACAATGAGCAGTTCTTC. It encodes CASSPPKGAYSYNEQFF.

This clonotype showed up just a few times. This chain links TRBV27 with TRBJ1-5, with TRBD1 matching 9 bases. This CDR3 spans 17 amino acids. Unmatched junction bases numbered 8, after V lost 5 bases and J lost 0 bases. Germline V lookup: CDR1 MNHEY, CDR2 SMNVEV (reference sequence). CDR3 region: CASSPGQGISSNQPQHF. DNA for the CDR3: TGTGCCAGCAGTCCGGGACAGGGAATCTCTAGCAATCAGCCCCAGCATTTT.

Here the CDR3 reads CASRNTADTQYF. CDR3 DNA: TGTGCCAGCAGAAACACGGCAGATACGCAGTATTTT. J is TRBJ2-3 and V is TRBV6-5; D is undetermined. The V end was cut by 6 bases, the J end by 4 bases, with 8 bases between. CDR3 length: 12 residues. Germline V gene lookup returns CDR1 MNHEY and CDR2 SVGAGI.

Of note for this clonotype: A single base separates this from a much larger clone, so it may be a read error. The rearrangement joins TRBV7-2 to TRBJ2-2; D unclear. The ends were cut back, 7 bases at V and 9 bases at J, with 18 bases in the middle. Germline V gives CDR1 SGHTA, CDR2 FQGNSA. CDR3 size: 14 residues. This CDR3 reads CASNPSRGTRELFF. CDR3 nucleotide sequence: TGTGCCAGCAATCCGTCGAGAGGTACACGGGAGCTGTTTTTT.

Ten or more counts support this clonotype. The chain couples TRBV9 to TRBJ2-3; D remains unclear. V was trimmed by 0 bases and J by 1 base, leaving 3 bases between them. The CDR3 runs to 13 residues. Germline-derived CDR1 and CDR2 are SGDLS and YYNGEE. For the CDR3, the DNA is TGTGCCAGCAGCGTAGGGGGCACAGATACGCAGTATTTT. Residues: CASSVGGTDTQYF.

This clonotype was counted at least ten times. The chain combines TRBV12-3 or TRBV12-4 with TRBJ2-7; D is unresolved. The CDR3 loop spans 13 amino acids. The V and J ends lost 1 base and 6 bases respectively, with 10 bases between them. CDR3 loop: CASSLDIALEQYF. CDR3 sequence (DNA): TGTGCCAGCAGTTTAGATATAGCCCTCGAGCAGTACTTC.

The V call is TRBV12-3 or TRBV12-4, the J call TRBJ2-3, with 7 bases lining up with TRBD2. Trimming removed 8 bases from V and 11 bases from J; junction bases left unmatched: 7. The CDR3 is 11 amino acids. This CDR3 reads CASWGGWVQYF. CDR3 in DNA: TGTGCCAGCTGGGGGGGGTGGGTGCAGTATTTT.

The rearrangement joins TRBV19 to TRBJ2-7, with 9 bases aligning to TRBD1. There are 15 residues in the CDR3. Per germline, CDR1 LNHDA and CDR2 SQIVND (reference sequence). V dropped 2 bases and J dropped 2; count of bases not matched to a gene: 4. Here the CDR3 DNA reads TGTGCCAGTAGTATATCGGGACAGGGCACCTACGAGCAGTACTTC. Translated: CASSISGQGTYEQYF.

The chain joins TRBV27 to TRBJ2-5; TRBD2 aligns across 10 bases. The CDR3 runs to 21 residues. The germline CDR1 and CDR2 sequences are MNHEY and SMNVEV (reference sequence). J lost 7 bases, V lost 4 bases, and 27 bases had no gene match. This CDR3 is CASSSERLRVAGGSGGGTQYF. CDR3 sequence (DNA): TGTGCCAGCAGTTCCGAGCGTCTAAGAGTAGCGGGGGGCTCCGGTGGAGGGACCCAGTACTTC.

CDR3 sequence: CASSYSKGVAVETQYF. The CDR3 DNA reads TGTGCCAGCAGTTACTCGAAAGGGGTAGCGGTAGAGACCCAGTACTTC. The V and J genes are TRBV6-5 and TRBJ2-5, with D perhaps matching TRBD2 (6 bases). Germline-derived CDR1 and CDR2 are MNHEY and SVGAGI. This CDR3 comprises 16 residues. V was cut by 0 bases and J by 4 bases, with 15 bases left in between.